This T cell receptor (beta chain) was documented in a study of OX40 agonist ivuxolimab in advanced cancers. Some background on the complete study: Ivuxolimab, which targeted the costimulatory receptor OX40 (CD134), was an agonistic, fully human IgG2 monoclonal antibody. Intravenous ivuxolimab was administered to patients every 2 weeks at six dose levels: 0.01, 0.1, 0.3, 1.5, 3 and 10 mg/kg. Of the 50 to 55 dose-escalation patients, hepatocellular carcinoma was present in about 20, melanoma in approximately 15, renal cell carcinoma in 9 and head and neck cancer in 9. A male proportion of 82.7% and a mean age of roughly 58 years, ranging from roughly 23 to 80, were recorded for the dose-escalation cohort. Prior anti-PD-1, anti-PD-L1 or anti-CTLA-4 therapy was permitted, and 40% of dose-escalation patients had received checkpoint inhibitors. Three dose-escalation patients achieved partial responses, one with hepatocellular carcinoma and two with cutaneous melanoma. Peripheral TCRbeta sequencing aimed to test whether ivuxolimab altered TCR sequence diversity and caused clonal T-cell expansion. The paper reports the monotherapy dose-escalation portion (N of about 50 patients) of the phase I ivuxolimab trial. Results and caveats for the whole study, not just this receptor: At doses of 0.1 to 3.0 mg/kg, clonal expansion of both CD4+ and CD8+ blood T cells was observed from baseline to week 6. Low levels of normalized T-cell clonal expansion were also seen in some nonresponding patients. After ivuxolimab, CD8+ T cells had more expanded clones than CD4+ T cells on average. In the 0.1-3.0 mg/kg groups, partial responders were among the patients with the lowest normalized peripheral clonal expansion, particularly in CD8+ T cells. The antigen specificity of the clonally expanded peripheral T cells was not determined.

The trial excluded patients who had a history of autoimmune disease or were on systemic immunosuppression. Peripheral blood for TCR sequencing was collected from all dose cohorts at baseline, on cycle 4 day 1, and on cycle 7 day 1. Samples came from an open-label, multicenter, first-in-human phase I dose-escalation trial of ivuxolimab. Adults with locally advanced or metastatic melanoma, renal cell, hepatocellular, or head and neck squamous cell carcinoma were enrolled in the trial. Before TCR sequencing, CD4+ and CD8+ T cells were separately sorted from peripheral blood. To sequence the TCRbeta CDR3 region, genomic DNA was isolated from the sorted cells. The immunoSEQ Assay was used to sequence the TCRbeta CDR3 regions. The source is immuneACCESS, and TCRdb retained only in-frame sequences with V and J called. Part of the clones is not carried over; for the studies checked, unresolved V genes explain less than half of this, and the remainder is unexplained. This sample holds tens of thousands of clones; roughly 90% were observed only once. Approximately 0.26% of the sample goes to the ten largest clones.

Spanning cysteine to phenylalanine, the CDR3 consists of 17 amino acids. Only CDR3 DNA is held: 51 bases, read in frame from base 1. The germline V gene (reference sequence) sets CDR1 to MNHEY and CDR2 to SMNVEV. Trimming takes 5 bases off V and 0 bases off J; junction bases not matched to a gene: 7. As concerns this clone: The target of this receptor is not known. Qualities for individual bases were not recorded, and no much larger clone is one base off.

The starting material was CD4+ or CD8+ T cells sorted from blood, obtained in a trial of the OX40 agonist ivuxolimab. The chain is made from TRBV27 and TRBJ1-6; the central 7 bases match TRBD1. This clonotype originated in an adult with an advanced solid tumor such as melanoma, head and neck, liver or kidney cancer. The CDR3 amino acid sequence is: CASSGEGGFSYNSPLHF. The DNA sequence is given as TGTGCCAGCAGTGGGGAAGGGGGCTTCTCCTATAATTCACCCCTCCACTTT.